This T cell receptor beta chain was recorded in a study of cytomegalovirus exposure and HLA in healthy donors. Findings and caveats of the study: In a later analysis, most CMV-associated TCR beta chains appeared HLA-restricted. The authors considered a cluster of highly shared sequence variants likely to be a sequencing artifact. For most subjects, TCR beta sequences were reported to predict HLA-A and HLA-B alleles with accuracy.

About this clone: Its antigen is undetermined.

Both 60 Vbeta primers and 13 Jbeta primers went into the PCR. Measured with immunoSEQ multiplex PCR; TCRdb has only the in-frame clones, and not every one. The table lists about 150,000 clones, over 65% of them singletons, with about 4% in the top ten. The germline V gene encodes CDR1 MNHEY and CDR2 SVGAGI. J was trimmed by 5 bases and V by 0 bases; bases with no gene match: 5. The CDR3 is 15 residues long. The V gene is TRBV6-5, the J gene TRBJ2-7; 9 bases map to TRBD2. The clonotype originates from a woman in her thirties or forties in good health and CMV-seronegative. The sequencing sample was made of PBMCs. The CDR3 nucleotides are TGTGCCAGCAGTTACTCAGGTAGCGGGGGCCACGAGCAGTACTTC. As protein: CASSYSGSGGHEQYF.